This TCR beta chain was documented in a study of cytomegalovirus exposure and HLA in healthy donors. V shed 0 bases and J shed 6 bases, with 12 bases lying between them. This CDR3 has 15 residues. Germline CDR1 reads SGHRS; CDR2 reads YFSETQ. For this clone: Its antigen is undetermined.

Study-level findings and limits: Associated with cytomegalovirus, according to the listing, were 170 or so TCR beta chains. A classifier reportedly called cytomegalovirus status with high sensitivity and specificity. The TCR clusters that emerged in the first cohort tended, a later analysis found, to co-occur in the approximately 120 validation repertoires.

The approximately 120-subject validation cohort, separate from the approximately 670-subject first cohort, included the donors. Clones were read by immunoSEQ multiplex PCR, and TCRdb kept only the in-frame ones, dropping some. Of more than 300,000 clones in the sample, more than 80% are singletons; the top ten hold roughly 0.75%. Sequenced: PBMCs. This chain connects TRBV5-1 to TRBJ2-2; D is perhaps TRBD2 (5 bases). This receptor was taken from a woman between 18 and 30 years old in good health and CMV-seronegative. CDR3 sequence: CASSLGGNSAGELFF. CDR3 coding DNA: TGCGCCAGCAGCTTGGGAGGGAACAGCGCCGGGGAGCTGTTTTTT.